This TCR beta chain is from a study of monozygotic twins with inflammatory bowel disease. Each CDR3 protein gets one entry in TCRdb, which reprocessed the 5' RACE reads and gives no DNA. The listing records approximately 300,000 distinct CDR3 sequences. Study observations and caveats: It was in IBD patients that TCRbeta diversity (inverse Simpson) was lower than in healthy co-twins.

Someone took an approximately 2.5 ml blood sample from each of the donors. With respect to this clonotype: The target antigen is unknown.

The germline V gene encodes CDR1 MNHEY and CDR2 SVGAGI. The CDR3 sequence is 16 residues long. This receptor was taken from a human donor with ulcerative colitis or Crohn's disease, or a healthy co-twin of an affected twin (not recorded which). Sample: blood. J is TRBJ1-1 and V is TRBV6-5; the TRBD1 assignment by TCRdb is unverifiable without DNA. CDR3 sequence: CASSYGTESMNTEAFF.